Shown below are 19 T cell receptor beta chains from a single sample sequenced in a study of T cells in narcolepsy. Produced via immunoSEQ multiplex PCR; TCRdb's table is partial and in-frame only. Among over 30,000 clones listed, about four fifths were seen once. The sequencing sample was made of CD45RA- memory CD4+ T cells from PBMCs. Receptors originate from a human donor with narcolepsy.

This rearrangement joins TRBV27 to TRBJ2-3, with TRBD2 identical over 12 bases. Trimming cost V 7 bases and J 3 bases; bases outside gene matches: 2. This CDR3 is built from 14 residues. Per the germline V gene, CDR1 is MNHEY and CDR2 is SMNVEV (reference sequence). The CDR3 DNA sequence: TGTGCCAGCAAGGGACTAGCGGGTACAGATACGCAGTATTTT. Its translation: CASKGLAGTDTQYF.

The chain links TRBV28 to TRBJ1-3; 9 nucleotides match TRBD1. Per the germline V gene, CDR1 is MDHEN and CDR2 is SYDVKM. V shed 3 bases, J shed 0 bases, and the junction held 0 bases outside the gene matches. The CDR3 is 15 amino acids. Here the CDR3 reads CASSLGQGSGNTIYF. The CDR3 DNA follows: TGTGCCAGCAGTTTGGGACAGGGCTCTGGAAACACCATATATTTT.

This sequence joins TRBV10-3 and TRBJ2-4, with a tentative D call TRBD1 (6 bases). The CDR3 runs 13 residues. V shed 4 bases and J shed 6 bases, with 10 bases lying between them. Germline V gives CDR1 ENHRY, CDR2 SYGVKD. This CDR3 is CAISGGPGNIQYF. CDR3 nucleotide sequence: TGTGCCATCAGTGGGGGGCCAGGAAACATTCAGTACTTC.

The chain joins TRBV5-4 to TRBJ2-6, with 7 positions matching TRBD1. The CDR3 has 16 residues. V lost 5 bases and J lost 2; bases outside the gene matches: 7. Per germline, CDR1 SGHNT and CDR2 YYREEE (reference sequence). This chain's CDR3 is CASSPNRGAGANVLTF. CDR3 coding DNA: TGTGCCAGCAGTCCCAACAGGGGAGCTGGGGCCAACGTCCTGACTTTC.

The gene calls are TRBV15 and TRBJ1-1; D gene unclear. Trimming removed 5 bases from V and 5 bases from J, with 15 bases in between. Germline V gene sequence: CDR1 LNHNV, CDR2 YYDKDF (reference sequence). The length of the CDR3 is 14 residues. The CDR3 spells CATSQTNTQTEAFF. In nucleotides, the CDR3 is TGTGCCACCAGCCAAACGAACACCCAGACTGAAGCTTTCTTT.

V is TRBV7-8 and J is TRBJ1-1; D is perhaps TRBD1 (6 bases). The CDR3 length is 14 residues. The germline CDR1 and CDR2 sequences are SGHVS and FQNEAQ. V lost 5 bases and J lost 3, with 13 bases in between. CDR3 in DNA: TGTGCCAGCAGCCTTGAACAGGGATACACTGAAGCTTTCTTT. It specifies CASSLEQGYTEAFF.

V and J are TRBV6-1 and TRBJ1-6, with D tentatively TRBD1 (5 bases). Germline V gives CDR1 MNHNS, CDR2 SASEGT. This CDR3 spans 14 amino acids. The V end was cut by 3 bases, the J end by 9 bases, with 12 bases between. The CDR3 DNA sequence: TGTGCCAGCAGTGACCCGGGACCTCGTTCACCCCTCCACTTT. Its translation is CASSDPGPRSPLHF.

This clone was counted once. The V call is TRBV30, the J call TRBJ1-5, with TRBD1 matching 12 bases. The CDR3 has 16 residues. V shed 5 bases and J 3 bases; nucleotides not matched to a gene: 8. Germline CDR1 is GTSNPN and CDR2 is SVGIG (reference sequence). For the CDR3, the DNA is TGTGCCTGGGGGACAGGGGGCGCGGGTACCAATCAGCCCCAGCATTTT. As protein: CAWGTGGAGTNQPQHF. Looking up the rest from reference TRBV30 and TRBJ1-5 gives the full variable domain: SQTIHQWPATLVQPVGSPLSLECTVEGTSNPNLYWYRQAAGRGLQLLFYSVGIGQISSEVPQNLSASRPQDRQFILSSKKLLLSDSGFYLCAWGTGGAGTNQPQHFGDGTRLSIL.

This CDR3 is CASSLVAGGTEKLFF. The CDR3 DNA reads TGTGCCAGCAGTTTAGTAGCGGGGGGTACAGAAAAACTGTTTTTT. J is TRBJ1-4 and V is TRBV28; TRBD1 is a possible D gene (5 bases). CDR1 is MDHEN, CDR2 SYDVKM, per germline. CDR3 length: 15 residues. The ends were cut back, 2 bases at V and 8 bases at J, with 15 bases in the middle.

The J gene is TRBJ1-2, the V gene TRBV6-5; D uncertain. Trimming pared 8 bases from V and 4 bases from J, leaving 20 bases between. The CDR3 sequence is 15 residues long. Germline loops: CDR1 MNHEY, CDR2 SVGAGI. CDR3 sequence: CASGPEVPAGYGYTF. The CDR3 region has the DNA TGTGCCAGCGGCCCTGAGGTCCCAGCAGGCTATGGCTACACCTTC.

This clone appeared a single time. The chain combines TRBV13 with TRBJ1-1; D is possibly TRBD1 (6 bases). Germline V gene data show CDR1 as PRHDT and CDR2 as FYEKMQ (reference sequence). CDR3 size: 15 residues. V was cut by 5 bases and J by 1 base, with 14 bases left in between. The CDR3 nucleotides are TGTGCCAGCAGCACCGAGGGGGAATGGAACACTGAAGCTTTCTTT. This encodes CASSTEGEWNTEAFF. Drawing the rest from reference TRBV13 and TRBJ1-1, the complete variable domain is AAGVIQSPRHLIKEKRETATLKCYPIPRHDTVYWYQQGPGQDPQFLISFYEKMQSDKGSIPDRFSAQQFSDYHSELNMSSLELGDSALYFCASSTEGEWNTEAFFGQGTRLTVV.

This clone occurred a few times. V is TRBV11-3 and J is TRBJ1-4; D is unclear. The germline V and J ends were trimmed by 7 bases and 0 bases, with 18 bases remaining between them. This CDR3 contains 17 residues. The germline gives CDR1 SGHNT, CDR2 YENEEA. The CDR3 sequence is CASIPGWGVATNEKLFF. Written as DNA, the CDR3 is TGTGCCAGCATCCCCGGATGGGGAGTTGCAACTAATGAAAAACTGTTTTTT.

The V gene is TRBV6-1, the J gene TRBJ1-1; TRBD1 aligns across 10 bases. Trimming cost V 0 bases and J 4 bases; bases outside gene matches: 2. CDR3 size: 15 residues. From germline, CDR1 is MNHNS and CDR2 SASEGT. The CDR3 loop is CASSEARTGGTEAFF. For the CDR3, the DNA is TGTGCCAGCAGTGAAGCCCGGACAGGGGGCACTGAAGCTTTCTTT.

The gene calls are TRBV29-1 and TRBJ1-1, with unresolved D. Germline-derived CDR1 and CDR2 are SQVTM and ANQGSEA. V shed 7 bases and J shed 3 bases, with 15 bases lying between them. The CDR3 consists of 13 residues. For the CDR3, the DNA is TGCAGCGCGTCTCCCAGGACGGACACTGAAGCTTTCTTT. It codes for CSASPRTDTEAFF. The full variable domain, with the rest looked up from reference TRBV29-1 and TRBJ1-1, is SAVISQKPSRDICQRGTSLTIQCQVDSQVTMMFWYRQQPGQSLTLIATANQGSEATYESGFVIDKFPISRPNLTFSTLTVSNMSPEDSSIYLCSASPRTDTEAFFGQGTRLTVV.

The table lists this clone with a count of one. The chain is built from TRBV4-3 and TRBJ1-3; D gene uncertain. Germline lookup yields CDR1 LGHNA and CDR2 YSLEER. V lost 0 bases and J 2 bases, leaving 11 bases between the germline ends. The CDR3 contains 16 residues. The CDR3 reads CASSQESHTTGNTIYF. CDR3 DNA sequence: TGCGCCAGCAGCCAAGAATCACACACCACTGGAAACACCATATATTTT.

The V call is TRBV5-4, the J call TRBJ1-4; 10 nucleotides match TRBD1. CDR1 is SGHNT, CDR2 YYREEE, per germline (reference sequence). The J segment lost 3 bases and the V segment lost 3 bases, leaving 2 bases of the junction unmatched. This CDR3 spans 15 amino acids. In DNA form, the CDR3 reads TGTGCCAGCAGCTCAGGACAGGGGGCTAATGAAAAACTGTTTTTT. As protein: CASSSGQGANEKLFF.

The rearrangement uses TRBV20-1 and TRBJ1-6; unclear D gene. The CDR3 sequence is 11 residues long. Germline CDR1 DFQATT, CDR2 SNEGSKA (reference sequence). Trimming pared 6 bases from V and 11 bases from J, leaving 11 bases between. Written as DNA, the CDR3 is TGCAGTGCCACGCCTCAAACACCCCTCCACTTT. As protein: CSATPQTPLHF.

This clone was observed a handful of times. V gene TRBV5-1 combines with J gene TRBJ1-2; D unclear. Germline values: CDR1 SGHRS, CDR2 YFSETQ. This CDR3 region has 13 residues. Trimming took 3 bases from V and 8 from J, leaving 14 bases between them. CDR3 bases: TGCGCCAGCAGCTCGGACGGCGGAGGAGGCTACACCTTC. Protein sequence: CASSSDGGGGYTF.

The chain uses TRBV7-8 and TRBJ1-2; TRBD1 matches at 8 bases. Germline V CDR1 and CDR2: SGHVS, FQNEAQ. J lost 5 bases, V lost 1 base, and 9 bases had no gene match. The CDR3 totals 16 residues. Here the CDR3 DNA reads TGTGCCAGCAGCTTAGGCCAGTCAGGGGGCGCTTATGGCTACACCTTC. This gives the protein CASSLGQSGGAYGYTF.